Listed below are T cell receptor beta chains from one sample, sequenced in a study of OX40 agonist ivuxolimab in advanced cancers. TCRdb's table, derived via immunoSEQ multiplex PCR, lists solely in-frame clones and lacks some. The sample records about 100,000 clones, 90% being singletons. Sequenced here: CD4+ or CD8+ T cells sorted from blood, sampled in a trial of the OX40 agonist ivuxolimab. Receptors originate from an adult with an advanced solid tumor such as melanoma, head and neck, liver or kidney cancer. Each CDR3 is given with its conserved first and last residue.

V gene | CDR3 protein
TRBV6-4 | CASSQGANEKLFF
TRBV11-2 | CASSLGPGDTQYF
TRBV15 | CATSRDSGPGSYEQYF
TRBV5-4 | CASSLDSGSGANVLTF
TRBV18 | CASLGEGSNQPQHF
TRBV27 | CASSRTSGTYEQYF
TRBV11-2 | CASTQPSLAGDEQYF
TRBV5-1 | CASSPPGLAGLTSSYNEQFF
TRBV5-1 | CASSLNPRGRNNEQFF
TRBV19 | CASSFLAGGNEQYF
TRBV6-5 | CASSPGAGEQYF
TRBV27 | CASSLSRGGDYGYTF
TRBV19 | CASSIGGRGINYGYTF
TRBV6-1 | CASSEQRGRADTQYF
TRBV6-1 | CASTKADTQYF
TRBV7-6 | CASSKHREPTYEQYF
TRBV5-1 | CASSKRQGAGTEAFF
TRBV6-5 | CASSYTGNSYEQYF
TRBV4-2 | CASSQEAASGTRYTQYF
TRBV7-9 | CASSLGSAGGSYNEQFF
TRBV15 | CATSGRQGTHEKLFF
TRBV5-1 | CASSYNHRTEHQETQYF
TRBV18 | CASSPQVRGNTDTQYF
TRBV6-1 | CASRPRGVSGQPQHF
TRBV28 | CASRIGTSDGYTF
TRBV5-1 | CASSLGTGIEKLFF
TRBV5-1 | CASSLAGQRTYEQYF
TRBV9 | CASSVGAGGYEQYF
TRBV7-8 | CASSPLDRHEQYF
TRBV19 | CASRLAGGPWEQFF
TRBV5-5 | CASSRDNYGYTF
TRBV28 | CASSLNFLFSGNTIYF
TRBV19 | CASSIVVGFNQPQHF
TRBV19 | CASSFQGPWDEQFF
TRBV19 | CASSTRQGTYQETQYF